Below, 21 T cell receptor beta chains from the same sample are listed, as sequenced in a study of cytomegalovirus exposure and HLA in healthy donors. The PCR employed 60 Vbeta primers together with 13 Jbeta primers. Produced via immunoSEQ multiplex PCR; TCRdb's table is partial and in-frame only. The sample lists over 150,000 clones, about four fifths occurring once. The sample was PBMCs. These TCRs come from a male donor in good health and CMV-seropositive.

This rearrangement joins TRBV11-2 to TRBJ1-1, with 7 bases matching TRBD1. Per the germline V gene, CDR1 is SGHAT and CDR2 is FQNNGV. Losses at the gene ends were 4 bases for V and 5 bases for J; bases not matched to a gene: 10. The CDR3 extends over 15 amino acids. Written as DNA, the CDR3 is TGTGCCAGCAGCTATTGGGACAGTAGTTCGACTGAAGCTTTCTTT. Translating it yields CASSYWDSSSTEAFF.

The V gene is TRBV6-5, the J gene TRBJ1-1; D gene uncertain. Germline lookup yields CDR1 MNHEY and CDR2 SVGAGI. V lost 4 bases to trimming and J lost 1 base, with 13 bases between them. The CDR3 has 15 residues. This CDR3 reads CASSSPGFSNTEAFF. Here the CDR3 DNA reads TGTGCCAGCAGTTCCCCAGGCTTCTCGAACACTGAAGCTTTCTTT.

The chain combines TRBV5-5 with TRBJ1-6; D call uncertain. The CDR3 contains 14 residues. V was shortened by 9 bases and J by 0 bases, with 10 bases between the two germline ends. Germline lookup yields CDR1 SGHKS and CDR2 YYEKEE (reference sequence). This CDR3 reads CAIVEGSYNSPLHF. Written as DNA, the CDR3 is TGTGCCATCGTTGAGGGCTCCTATAATTCACCCCTCCACTTT.

This rearrangement joins TRBV27 to TRBJ2-2; no definite D call. The CDR3 spans 14 residues. The V gene lost 1 base and the J gene lost 0 bases, with 3 bases spanning the gap. Germline-derived CDR1 and CDR2 are MNHEY and SMNVEV (reference sequence). The CDR3 region is CASSLYTNTGELFF. CDR3 nucleotide sequence: TGTGCCAGCAGTTTATATACGAACACCGGGGAGCTGTTTTTT.

This clone occurred a few times. The genes are TRBV2 and TRBJ2-7, with 8 bases lining up with TRBD1. Germline CDR1 is SNHLY and CDR2 is FYNNEI. The CDR3 has 14 amino acids. V shed 2 bases, J shed 3 bases, and the junction held 3 bases outside the gene matches. The CDR3 DNA is TGTGCCAGCAGTGAACAGGGGGCGGGCTACGAGCAGTACTTC. It yields the protein CASSEQGAGYEQYF.

The table lists this clone with a count of one. The gene calls are TRBV7-9 and TRBJ1-2, with 7 nucleotides matching TRBD1. Trimming at V came to 5 bases and at J to 8 bases, leaving 14 bases not matched to a gene. Looked up from germline, CDR1 is SEHNR and CDR2 is FQNEAQ (reference sequence). The CDR3 covers 15 residues. The DNA of the CDR3 is TGTGCCAGCAGCCCAAGGGACAGCCGACGGGAAGGCTACACCTTC. Amino acids: CASSPRDSRREGYTF.

This clone was recorded a few times. The chain joins TRBV2 to TRBJ2-7; perhaps TRBD2 as D (7 bases). V gave up 11 bases and J gave up 2 bases, with 13 bases separating them. CDR3 length equals 12 residues. CDR1 is SNHLY, CDR2 FYNNEI, per germline. The CDR3 region has the DNA TGTGCCGGGGGGGCTACGACCTACGAGCAGTACTTC. This encodes CAGGATTYEQYF. Looking up the rest from reference TRBV2 and TRBJ2-7 gives the full variable domain: EPEVTQTPSHQVTQMGQEVILRCVPISNHLYFYWYRQILGQKVEFLVSFYNNEISEKSEIFDDQFSVERPDGSNFTLKIRSTKLEDSAMYFCAGGATTYEQYFGPGTRLTVT.

This rearrangement joins TRBV7-3 to TRBJ1-1; possible D gene TRBD1, 6 bases. This CDR3 comprises 13 residues. The V gene's germline CDR1 is SGHTA and CDR2 FQGTGA. V was pared by 5 bases and J by 8 bases, with 15 bases between. CDR3 in DNA: TGTGCCAGCAGCCTGGGGGTGGGGACAGAAGCTTTCTTT. Translated: CASSLGVGTEAFF. Full variable domain (outside the CDR3, taken from reference TRBV7-3 and TRBJ1-1): GAGVSQTPSNKVTEKGKYVELRCDPISGHTALYWYRQSLGQGPEFLIYFQGTGAADDSGLPNDRFFAVRPEGSVSTLKIQRTERGDSAVYLCASSLGVGTEAFFGQGTRLTVV.

Of note for this clone: At one end, the junction sequence differs from germline, possibly due to a read error. This sequence joins TRBV7-7 and TRBJ2-5; weak D call: TRBD2 (6 bases). Germline V gene data show CDR1 as SSHAT and CDR2 as FNYEAQ (reference sequence). The CDR3 length is 14 residues. CDR3 sequence reads: CASSYRLDQETQYF. The CDR3 DNA reads TGTGCTAGCAGCTATCGACTAGACCAAGAGACCCAGTACTTC.

The chain combines TRBV4-1 with TRBJ2-1, with 9 bases identical to TRBD2. CDR1 is MGHRA, CDR2 YSYEKL, per germline. This CDR3 region has 15 residues. V was clipped by 1 base and J by 7 bases; unmatched bases: 5. The CDR3 here is CASSQVWTSVNEQFF. CDR3 sequence (DNA): TGCGCCAGCAGCCAAGTTTGGACTAGCGTAAATGAGCAGTTCTTC.

CDR3 residues: CASSWDRAETQYF. Written as DNA, the CDR3 is TGTGCCAGCAGTTGGGACAGGGCTGAGACCCAGTACTTC. V and J are TRBV2 and TRBJ2-5; 9 bases align to TRBD1. The V gene end was trimmed by 5 bases and the J gene end by 5 bases; junction bases not matched to a gene: 3. CDR1 and CDR2 (germline): SNHLY, FYNNEI. The length of the CDR3 is 13 residues.

The rearrangement joins TRBV4-1 to TRBJ2-7; 7 bases are shared with TRBD2. The germline CDR1 and CDR2 sequences are MGHRA and YSYEKL. The CDR3 is 14 amino acids. The trim removed 4 bases at V and 10 bases at J, leaving 13 bases unmatched. The CDR3 coding sequence is TGCGCCAGCAGCCGTGGACTAGGGTCGGAATCTCAGTACTTC. Encoded protein: CASSRGLGSESQYF.

Worth noting for this clone: The sample has other DNA sequences that encode this CDR3 too. V and J are TRBV7-3 and TRBJ2-5, with 7 bases matching TRBD1. Germline trimming cut 6 bases from V and 2 bases from J; bases unmatched to any gene: 3. The CDR3 loop spans 13 amino acids. Germline assignment: CDR1 SGHTA and CDR2 FQGTGA. As DNA, the CDR3 is TGTGCCAGCAGTCGGGACAGACAAGAGACCCAGTACTTC. It yields the protein CASSRDRQETQYF.

The genes are TRBV30 and TRBJ2-3, with 9 bases identical to TRBD2. From germline, CDR1 is GTSNPN and CDR2 SVGIG (reference sequence). J was trimmed by 2 bases and V by 2 bases; bases with no gene match: 5. The CDR3 sequence is 15 residues long. The CDR3 reads CAWSSGGLYTDTQYF. CDR3 in DNA: TGTGCCTGGAGTAGCGGGGGGCTTTACACAGATACGCAGTATTTT.

The CDR3 loop is CASSGGPYSNQPQHF. CDR3 in DNA: TGTGCCAGCAGTGGTGGCCCTTATAGCAATCAGCCCCAGCATTTT. J is TRBJ1-5 and V is TRBV6-1; D not certain. Trimming shortened V by 4 bases and J by 0 bases, and 10 bases separated the two germline ends. This CDR3 has 15 amino acids. Per germline, CDR1 MNHNS and CDR2 SASEGT.

The chain links TRBV30 to TRBJ1-6; possibly TRBD1 for D (5 bases). Germline-derived CDR1 and CDR2 are GTSNPN and SVGIG (reference sequence). This CDR3 region has 14 residues. V was trimmed by 6 bases and J by 8 bases, leaving 17 bases between them. CDR3 amino acids: CACQGGFSYSPLHF. CDR3 DNA sequence: TGTGCCTGTCAGGGAGGGTTCTCCTATTCACCCCTCCACTTT.

V gene TRBV6-5 combines with J gene TRBJ1-5; 9 bases agree with TRBD1. The length of the CDR3 is 15 residues. Per the germline V gene, CDR1 is MNHEY and CDR2 is SVGAGI. With V trimmed by 5 bases and J by 7 bases, 9 bases remained unmatched. CDR3 sequence: CASSPRGTGLQPQHF. The CDR3 DNA is TGTGCCAGCAGTCCCCGCGGGACAGGGTTACAGCCCCAGCATTTT.

V and J are TRBV4-2 and TRBJ2-7; D is possibly TRBD1 (6 bases). V lost 1 base and J lost 5, with 15 bases in between. The CDR3 covers 15 residues. The germline V gene has CDR1 LGHNA and CDR2 YNFKEQ. This CDR3 is CASSQVERTVNEQYF. DNA for the CDR3: TGTGCCAGCAGCCAAGTTGAGCGGACAGTGAACGAGCAGTACTTC.

The chain carries TRBV11-1 and TRBJ1-4; unclear D gene. Germline loops: CDR1 SGHAT, CDR2 FQDESV (reference sequence). V gave up 2 bases and J gave up 15 bases, with 16 bases separating them. This CDR3 has 13 amino acids. The CDR3 reads CASSLSSGLAVFF. CDR3 DNA: TGTGCCAGCAGCTTAAGTTCGGGGTTAGCGGTGTTTTTT.

V usage is TRBV18 and J usage is TRBJ1-1; 9 bases map to TRBD1. Germline V gene sequence: CDR1 KGHSH, CDR2 LQKENI. The length of the CDR3 is 16 residues. V shed 3 bases and J 3 bases; nucleotides not matched to a gene: 8. CDR3 loop: CASSPAQGARDTEAFF. The CDR3 DNA follows: TGTGCCAGCTCACCTGCACAGGGGGCGAGGGACACTGAAGCTTTCTTT.

CDR3 in amino acids: CASGFHWGLGTDTQYF. The CDR3 DNA sequence: TGTGCTAGTGGTTTCCATTGGGGGCTCGGCACAGATACGCAGTATTTT. The chain links TRBV12-5 to TRBJ2-3; possible D gene TRBD1, 6 bases. CDR1 and CDR2 from the germline V gene are LGHNT and FRNRAP. The CDR3 is made up of 16 amino acids. V was trimmed by 3 bases and J by 1 base, leaving 14 bases between them.